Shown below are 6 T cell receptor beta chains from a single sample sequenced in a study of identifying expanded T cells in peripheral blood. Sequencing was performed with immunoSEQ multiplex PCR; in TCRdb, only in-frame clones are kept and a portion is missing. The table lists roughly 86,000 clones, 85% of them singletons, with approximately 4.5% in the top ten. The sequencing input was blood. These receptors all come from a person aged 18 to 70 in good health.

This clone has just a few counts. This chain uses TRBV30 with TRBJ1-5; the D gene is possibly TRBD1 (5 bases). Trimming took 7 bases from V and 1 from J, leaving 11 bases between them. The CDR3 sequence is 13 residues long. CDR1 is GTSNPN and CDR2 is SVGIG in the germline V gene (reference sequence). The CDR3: CASSRGSNQPQHF. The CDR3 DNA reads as TGTGCCTCTTCGCGGGGGAGCAATCAGCCCCAGCATTTT.

This CDR3 is CASSQDWGGWQFYNEQFF. CDR3 DNA: TGCGCCAGCAGCCAAGATTGGGGTGGGTGGCAGTTCTACAATGAGCAGTTCTTC. V and J are TRBV4-3 and TRBJ2-1, with D hard to call. V was trimmed by 0 bases and J by 3 bases, leaving 18 bases between them. This CDR3 contains 18 residues. Germline V gene sequence: CDR1 LGHNA, CDR2 YSLEER.

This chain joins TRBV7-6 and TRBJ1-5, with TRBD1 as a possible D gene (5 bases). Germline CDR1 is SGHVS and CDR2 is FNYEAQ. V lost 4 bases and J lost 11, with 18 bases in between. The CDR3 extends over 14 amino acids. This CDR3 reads CASSSGVAQAAQHF. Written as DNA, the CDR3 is TGTGCCAGCAGCTCGGGGGTAGCTCAGGCCGCCCAGCATTTT.

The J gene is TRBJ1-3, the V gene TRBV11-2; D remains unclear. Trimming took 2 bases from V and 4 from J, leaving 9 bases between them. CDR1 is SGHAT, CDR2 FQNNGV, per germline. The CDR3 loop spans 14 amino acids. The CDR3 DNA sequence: TGTGCCAGCAGCTTATGGACCGTCGGAAACACCATATATTTT. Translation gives CASSLWTVGNTIYF.

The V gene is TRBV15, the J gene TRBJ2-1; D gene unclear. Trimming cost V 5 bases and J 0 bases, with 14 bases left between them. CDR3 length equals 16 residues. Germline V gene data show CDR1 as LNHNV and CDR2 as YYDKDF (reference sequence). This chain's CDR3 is CATSRPGSLSYNEQFF. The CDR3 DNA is TGTGCCACCAGCCGCCCTGGTTCACTCTCCTACAATGAGCAGTTCTTC. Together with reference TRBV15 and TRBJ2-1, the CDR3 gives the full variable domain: DAMVIQNPRYQVTQFGKPVTLSCSQTLNHNVMYWYQQKSSQAPKLLFHYYDKDFNNEADTPDNFQSRRPNTSFCFLDIRSPGLGDTAMYLCATSRPGSLSYNEQFFGPGTRLTVL.

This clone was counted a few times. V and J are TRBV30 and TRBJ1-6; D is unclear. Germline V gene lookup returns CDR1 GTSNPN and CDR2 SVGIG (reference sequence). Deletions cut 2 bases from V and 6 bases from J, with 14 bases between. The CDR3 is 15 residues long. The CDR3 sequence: CAWSRVREVNSPLHF. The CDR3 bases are TGTGCCTGGAGTAGAGTGAGGGAGGTTAATTCACCCCTCCACTTT.